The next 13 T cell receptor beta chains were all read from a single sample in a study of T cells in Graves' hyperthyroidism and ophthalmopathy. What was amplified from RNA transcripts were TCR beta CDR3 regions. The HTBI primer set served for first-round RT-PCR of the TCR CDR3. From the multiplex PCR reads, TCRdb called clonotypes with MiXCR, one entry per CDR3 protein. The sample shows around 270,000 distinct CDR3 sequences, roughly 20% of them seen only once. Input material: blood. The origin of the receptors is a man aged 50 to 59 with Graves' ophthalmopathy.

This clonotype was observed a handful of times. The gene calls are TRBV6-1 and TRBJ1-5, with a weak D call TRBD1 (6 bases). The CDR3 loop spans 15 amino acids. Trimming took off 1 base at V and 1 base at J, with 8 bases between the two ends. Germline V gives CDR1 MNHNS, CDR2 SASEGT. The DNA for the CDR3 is TGTGCCAGCAGTGAAGACAGGGCGAGCAATCAGCCCCAGCATTTT. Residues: CASSEDRASNQPQHF.

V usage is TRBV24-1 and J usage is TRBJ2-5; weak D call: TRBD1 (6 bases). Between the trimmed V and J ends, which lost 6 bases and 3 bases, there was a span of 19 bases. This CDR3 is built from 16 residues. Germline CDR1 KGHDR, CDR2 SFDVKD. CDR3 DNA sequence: TGTGCCACCAGTCGGACCGAACAGGGTTTGAAAGAGACCCAGTACTTC. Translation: CATSRTEQGLKETQYF.

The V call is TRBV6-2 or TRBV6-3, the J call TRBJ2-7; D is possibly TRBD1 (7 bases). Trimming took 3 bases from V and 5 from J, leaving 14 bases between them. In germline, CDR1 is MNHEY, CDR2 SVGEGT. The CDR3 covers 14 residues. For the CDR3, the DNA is TGTGCCAGCAGTTATACAGGGGACTGGGACGAGCAGTACTTC. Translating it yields CASSYTGDWDEQYF.

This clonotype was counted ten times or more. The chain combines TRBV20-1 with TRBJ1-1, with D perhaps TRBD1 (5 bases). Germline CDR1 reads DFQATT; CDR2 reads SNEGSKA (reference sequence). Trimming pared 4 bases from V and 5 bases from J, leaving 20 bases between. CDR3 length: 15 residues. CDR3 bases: TGCAGTGCTAATGACTCCGGAGGGGACGGAACTGAAGCTTTCTTT. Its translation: CSANDSGGDGTEAFF.

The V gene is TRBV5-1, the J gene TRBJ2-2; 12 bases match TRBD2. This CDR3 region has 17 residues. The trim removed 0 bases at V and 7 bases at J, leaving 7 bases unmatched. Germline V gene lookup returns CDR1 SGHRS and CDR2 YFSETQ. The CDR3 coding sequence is TGCGCCAGCAGCTTGGGACTAGCGGGAGAAAATGGCGGGGAGCTGTTTTTT. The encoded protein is CASSLGLAGENGGELFF.

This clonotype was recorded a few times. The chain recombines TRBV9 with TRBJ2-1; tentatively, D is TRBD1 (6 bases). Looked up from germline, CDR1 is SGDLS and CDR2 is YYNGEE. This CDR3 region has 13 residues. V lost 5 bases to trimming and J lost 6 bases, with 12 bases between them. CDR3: CASRAGEGNEQFF. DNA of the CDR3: TGTGCCAGCAGGGCAGGGGAAGGCAATGAGCAGTTCTTC. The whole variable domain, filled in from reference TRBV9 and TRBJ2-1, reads DSGVTQTPKHLITATGQRVTLRCSPRSGDLSVYWYQQSLDQGLQFLIQYYNGEERAKGNILERFSAQQFPDLHSELNLSSLELGDSALYFCASRAGEGNEQFFGPGTRLTVL.

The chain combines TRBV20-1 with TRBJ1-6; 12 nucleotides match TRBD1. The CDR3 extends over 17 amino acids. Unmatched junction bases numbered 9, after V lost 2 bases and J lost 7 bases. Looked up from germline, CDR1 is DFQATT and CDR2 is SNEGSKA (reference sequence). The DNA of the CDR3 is TGCAGTGCTAGACCCTCAGGGACAGGGGGCTCGAATTCACCCCTCCACTTT. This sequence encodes CSARPSGTGGSNSPLHF.

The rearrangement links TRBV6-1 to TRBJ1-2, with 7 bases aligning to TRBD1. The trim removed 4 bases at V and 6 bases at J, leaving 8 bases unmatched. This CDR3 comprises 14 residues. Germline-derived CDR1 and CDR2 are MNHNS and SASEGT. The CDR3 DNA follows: TGTGCCAGCAGTGCCTCCGGGACAGTAGATGGCTACACCTTC. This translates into CASSASGTVDGYTF.

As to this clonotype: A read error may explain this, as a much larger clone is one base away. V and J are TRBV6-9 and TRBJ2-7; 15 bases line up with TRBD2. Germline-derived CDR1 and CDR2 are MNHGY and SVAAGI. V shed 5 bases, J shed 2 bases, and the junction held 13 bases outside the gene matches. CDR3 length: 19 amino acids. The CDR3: CASSHRRTSGRALTYEQYF. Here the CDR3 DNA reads TGTGCCAGCAGTCATCGACGGACTAGCGGGAGGGCCTTAACCTACGAGCAGTACTTC.

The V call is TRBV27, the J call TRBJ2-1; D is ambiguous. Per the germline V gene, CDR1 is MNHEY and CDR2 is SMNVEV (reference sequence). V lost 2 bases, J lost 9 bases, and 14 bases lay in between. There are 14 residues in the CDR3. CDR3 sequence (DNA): TGTGCCAGCAGTTTAGGCTTAGGCTCAGCTGAGCAGTTCTTC. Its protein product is CASSLGLGSAEQFF.

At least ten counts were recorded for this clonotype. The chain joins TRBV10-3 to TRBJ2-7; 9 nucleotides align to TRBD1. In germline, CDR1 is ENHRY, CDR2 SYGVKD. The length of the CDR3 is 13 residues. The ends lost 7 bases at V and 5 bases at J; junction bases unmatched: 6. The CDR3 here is CAINPGQGHEQYF. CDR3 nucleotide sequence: TGTGCCATCAACCCGGGACAGGGCCACGAGCAGTACTTC.

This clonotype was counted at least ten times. For the CDR3, the DNA is TGTGCCAGCACCGTGGGTAGCGACACCGGGGAGCTGTTTTTT. This sequence encodes CASTVGSDTGELFF. This sequence joins TRBV9 and TRBJ2-2; maybe TRBD2 (5 bases). The V gene's germline CDR1 is SGDLS and CDR2 YYNGEE. The V end lost 6 bases, the J end lost 3 bases, and 12 bases lay between the germline ends. The CDR3 length is 14 residues.

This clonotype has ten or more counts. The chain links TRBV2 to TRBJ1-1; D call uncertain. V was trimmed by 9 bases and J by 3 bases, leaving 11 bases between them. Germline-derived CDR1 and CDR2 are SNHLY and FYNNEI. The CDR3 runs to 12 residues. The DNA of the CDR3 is TGTGCCAGTGGGTCGTCCTACACTGAAGCTTTCTTT. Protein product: CASGSSYTEAFF.